This passage covers 20 T cell receptor beta chains from one sample sequenced in a study of PD-1 blockade in mismatch repair-deficient tumors. Libraries were prepared by immunoSEQ multiplex PCR; TCRdb keeps only in-frame clonotypes and omits some of them. Of roughly 48,000 clones listed, 77% are singletons. Sequencing was performed on PBMCs, taken before pembrolizumab treatment. The receptors derive from an adult with mismatch repair-deficient cancer.

This chain links TRBV5-1 with TRBJ2-3; 10 bases fit TRBD2. The germline CDR1 and CDR2 sequences are SGHRS and YFSETQ. This CDR3 has 16 amino acids. Unmatched junction bases numbered 5, after V lost 0 bases and J lost 4 bases. The CDR3, as DNA: TGCGCCAGCAGCTTGGTGCTAGCGGGAGTGGCAGATACGCAGTATTTT. The encoded protein is CASSLVLAGVADTQYF.

V and J are TRBV5-4 and TRBJ2-7; 8 bases line up with TRBD1. The CDR3 consists of 15 residues. Per germline, CDR1 SGHNT and CDR2 YYREEE (reference sequence). V shed 1 base, J shed 4 bases, and the junction held 7 bases outside the gene matches. CDR3 in DNA: TGTGCCAGCAGCTTGCCGGCAGGGGGCAGGTACGAGCAGTACTTC. It is translated as CASSLPAGGRYEQYF.

This clone came up a few times. The chain has TRBV7-2 and TRBJ2-5; 7 bases match TRBD1. J was trimmed by 2 bases and V by 4 bases; bases with no gene match: 7. CDR3 length: 15 residues. CDR1 SGHTA and CDR2 FQGNSA come from the germline V gene. The CDR3 sequence: CASSYQTGPQETQYF. Written as DNA, the CDR3 is TGTGCCAGCAGCTACCAGACAGGGCCACAAGAGACCCAGTACTTC.

This clone appeared a few times. The chain couples TRBV28 to TRBJ2-7; D is unresolved. The germline CDR1 and CDR2 sequences are MDHEN and SYDVKM. The length of the CDR3 is 12 residues. Trimming stripped 2 bases from V and 7 bases from J, with 9 bases between. The CDR3 is CASSLGPREQYF. The CDR3 DNA reads as TGTGCCAGCAGTTTAGGTCCGCGGGAGCAGTACTTC.

The chain couples TRBV11-3 to TRBJ1-1; D is uncertain. The germline V gene has CDR1 SGHNT and CDR2 YENEEA. The V end lost 5 bases, the J end lost 7 bases, and 11 bases lay between the germline ends. This CDR3 region has 12 residues. CDR3 bases: TGTGCCAGCAGCCCGTGGACGGGTGAAGCTTTCTTT. It encodes CASSPWTGEAFF.

The chain is built from TRBV6-6 and TRBJ2-7; D call uncertain. Germline V gene lookup returns CDR1 MNHNY and CDR2 SVGAGI (reference sequence). Trimming took off 2 bases at V and 6 bases at J, with 17 bases between the two ends. The CDR3 consists of 15 residues. CDR3 loop: CASSYAHRTPLEQYF. CDR3 DNA sequence: TGTGCCAGCAGTTACGCCCACCGGACCCCCCTCGAGCAGTACTTC.

This chain uses TRBV6-5 with TRBJ1-1, with D unresolved. Germline lookup yields CDR1 MNHEY and CDR2 SVGAGI. Deletions cut 0 bases from V and 4 bases from J, with 6 bases between. There are 13 residues in the CDR3. The DNA of the CDR3 is TGTGCCAGCAGTTACTCGCGGGGCACTGAAGCTTTCTTT. The encoded protein is CASSYSRGTEAFF.

The rearrangement joins TRBV6-6 to TRBJ1-5, with 9 bases identical to TRBD1. The CDR3 runs 14 residues. Germline-derived CDR1 and CDR2 are MNHNY and SVGAGI (reference sequence). Unmatched junction bases numbered 6, after V lost 6 bases and J lost 6 bases. The CDR3 nucleotides read TGTGCCAGCAGGGCCGGGACAGGGACTCAGCCCCAGCATTTT. As protein: CASRAGTGTQPQHF.

This clone was seen a handful of times. J is TRBJ2-2 and V is TRBV30; 8 bases agree with TRBD2. Germline V gene lookup returns CDR1 GTSNPN and CDR2 SVGIG (reference sequence). V dropped 7 bases and J dropped 1; count of bases not matched to a gene: 5. This CDR3 contains 14 residues. The CDR3 nucleotides are TGTGCCTCGGGGGGGGGACAGAACACCGGGGAGCTGTTTTTT. Its protein product is CASGGGQNTGELFF.

V is TRBV7-9 and J is TRBJ1-4; 11 bases are a match to TRBD1. This CDR3 region has 17 residues. Germline assignment: CDR1 SEHNR and CDR2 FQNEAQ (reference sequence). Trimming took 4 bases from V and 3 from J; bases not matched to a gene: 7. The CDR3 is CASSSPDRGLPNEKLFF. The CDR3 coding sequence is TGTGCCAGCAGCTCCCCGGACAGGGGGCTTCCTAATGAAAAACTGTTTTTT.

The rearrangement links TRBV27 to TRBJ1-1; D is possibly TRBD1 (5 bases). Per germline, CDR1 MNHEY and CDR2 SMNVEV (reference sequence). The CDR3 has 16 amino acids. The ends were cut back, 5 bases at V and 0 bases at J, with 16 bases in the middle. The CDR3: CASSQFQGGMNTEAFF. The CDR3 coding sequence is TGTGCCAGCAGTCAATTCCAGGGTGGGATGAACACTGAAGCTTTCTTT.

V usage is TRBV29-1 and J usage is TRBJ2-1, with a weak D call TRBD1 (7 bases). Between the trimmed V and J ends, which lost 8 bases and 8 bases, there was a span of 19 bases. The CDR3 runs to 13 residues. Germline V CDR1 and CDR2: SQVTM, ANQGSEA. CDR3 coding DNA: TGCAGCTTACGACAGGGTGGAGGGGATGAGCAGTTCTTC. Its protein is CSLRQGGGDEQFF.

The CDR3 DNA follows: TGTGCCAGCAAGCCACAGGGGGATCCCTACGAGCAGTACTTC. Translation gives CASKPQGDPYEQYF. The chain has TRBV27 and TRBJ2-7; 8 positions match TRBD1. Germline loops: CDR1 MNHEY, CDR2 SMNVEV (reference sequence). CDR3 length: 14 residues. V trimming: 7 bases; J trimming: 2 bases; junction bases outside the gene matches: 7.

J is TRBJ2-1 and V is TRBV15; 8 positions match TRBD2. Trimming cost V 0 bases and J 2 bases; bases outside gene matches: 6. The CDR3 runs 17 residues. Germline V CDR1 and CDR2: LNHNV, YYDKDF (reference sequence). The CDR3 nucleotides read TGTGCCACCAGCAGAGATCCCCAGCGGGAGACCTACAATGAGCAGTTCTTC. Protein sequence: CATSRDPQRETYNEQFF.

The chain carries TRBV19 and TRBJ2-2; the match to TRBD2 covers 13 bases. Germline lookup yields CDR1 LNHDA and CDR2 SQIVND (reference sequence). V shed 4 bases, J shed 7 bases, and the junction held 3 bases outside the gene matches. The CDR3 contains 15 residues. CDR3 sequence (DNA): TGTGCCAGTAGTAACGGACTAGCGGGAGTCGGGGAGCTGTTTTTT. Translated: CASSNGLAGVGELFF.

The chain recombines TRBV30 with TRBJ1-2; possibly TRBD1 for D (5 bases). CDR3 length: 12 amino acids. Trimming removed 3 bases from V and 0 bases from J, with 5 bases in between. Germline V lookup: CDR1 GTSNPN, CDR2 SVGIG (reference sequence). CDR3 sequence reads: CAWSRANYGYTF. CDR3 nucleotides: TGTGCCTGGAGCAGGGCTAACTATGGCTACACCTTC. Looking up the rest from reference TRBV30 and TRBJ1-2 gives the full variable domain: SQTIHQWPATLVQPVGSPLSLECTVEGTSNPNLYWYRQAAGRGLQLLFYSVGIGQISSEVPQNLSASRPQDRQFILSSKKLLLSDSGFYLCAWSRANYGYTFGSGTRLTVV.

The chain couples TRBV19 to TRBJ1-2; 9 bases agree with TRBD1. CDR3 length: 14 residues. CDR1 and CDR2 from the germline V gene are LNHDA and SQIVND (reference sequence). Trimming removed 4 bases from V and 6 bases from J; junction bases left unmatched: 6. In nucleotides, the CDR3 is TGTGCCAGTAGTAATACCGGGACAGGGCATGGCTACACCTTC. This codes for CASSNTGTGHGYTF.

The V gene is TRBV9, the J gene TRBJ1-6; no definite D call. Germline CDR1 and CDR2: SGDLS and YYNGEE. Trimming left V 6 bases short and J 9 bases short, with 19 bases between. The CDR3 loop spans 15 amino acids. CDR3 amino acids: CASKQEDTMSSPLHF. The CDR3 nucleotides read TGTGCCAGCAAGCAGGAGGATACGATGTCTTCACCCCTCCACTTT.

The CDR3 DNA follows: TGTGCCAGCAACAAAAACATTCAGTACTTC. Translated: CASNKNIQYF. The chain combines TRBV27 with TRBJ2-4; D uncertain. This CDR3 is 10 amino acids long. Trimming removed 7 bases from V and 3 bases from J, with 1 base in between. Per the germline V gene, CDR1 is MNHEY and CDR2 is SMNVEV (reference sequence).

J is TRBJ1-2 and V is TRBV10-3, with 9 bases matching TRBD1. In germline, CDR1 is ENHRY, CDR2 SYGVKD. The CDR3 is made up of 13 amino acids. V shed 6 bases and J 8 bases; nucleotides not matched to a gene: 7. In DNA, the CDR3 is TGTGCCATCAGCCGGACAGGGGCTACAGGCTACACCTTC. Translated, it gives CAISRTGATGYTF.